A selection of T cell receptor beta chains follows, all from one sample in a study of identical twins. TCRdb redid the calling of the 5' RACE reads with MiXCR, one entry per CDR3 protein. In the table there are more than 350,000 distinct CDR3 sequences, 9% to 10% of which are singletons. The sequenced sample consisted of naive T cells sorted from blood. These receptors were obtained from a woman between 45 and 60 years old in good health. Each CDR3 is given with its conserved first and last residue.

J: TRBJ2-7; V: TRBV10-3; CDR3: CAISNTRTSGRAYEQYF
J: TRBJ2-5; V: TRBV7-8; CDR3: CASSLIRPGAQETQYF
J: TRBJ2-6; V: TRBV11-2; CDR3: CASRHSSGRVSGANVLTF
J: TRBJ1-1; V: TRBV12-3/TRBV12-4; CDR3: CASSLTGRNTEAFF
J: TRBJ1-1; V: TRBV19; CDR3: CASSMQTVNTEAFF
J: TRBJ1-1; V: TRBV4-1; CDR3: CASSQDLGGWTEAFF
J: TRBJ2-2; V: TRBV15; CDR3: CAIKLADANTGELFF
J: TRBJ2-2; V: TRBV7-7; CDR3: CASSLVGLGAGELFF
J: TRBJ1-2; V: TRBV4-1; CDR3: CASSQVVRAGGYTF
J: TRBJ2-5; V: TRBV10-3; CDR3: CAIGAGGQETQYF
J: TRBJ2-3; V: TRBV12-3/TRBV12-4; CDR3: CASSFRGTGITDTQYF
J: TRBJ2-5; V: TRBV20-1; CDR3: CSASEGRLGKTQYF
J: TRBJ1-2; V: TRBV19; CDR3: CASAGQGNYGYTF
J: TRBJ2-3; V: TRBV5-1; CDR3: CASSFTSDTQYF
J: TRBJ1-2; V: TRBV12-3/TRBV12-4; CDR3: CASRPSVTGSGYTF
J: TRBJ2-7; V: TRBV20-1; CDR3: CSARVPGQGTEQYF
J: TRBJ2-1; V: TRBV18; CDR3: CASRSGLYNEQFF
J: TRBJ2-3; V: TRBV2; CDR3: CASTKRLAGFTDTQYF
J: TRBJ2-7; V: TRBV9; CDR3: CASSASWMWDYEQYF
J: TRBJ2-1; V: TRBV20-1; CDR3: CSASYNEQFF
J: TRBJ1-2; V: TRBV6-6; CDR3: CASSYSGGDYGYTF
J: TRBJ2-2; V: TRBV7-6; CDR3: CASSLSGTSGTLFF
J: TRBJ2-2; V: TRBV5-1; CDR3: CASRGPYTGELFF
J: TRBJ2-7; V: TRBV7-9; CDR3: CASSEPGRLYEQYF
J: TRBJ2-3; V: TRBV5-1; CDR3: CASSLVGLASSRDTQYF
J: TRBJ1-2; V: TRBV19; CDR3: CASRLVGTKLAGYTF
J: TRBJ2-1; V: TRBV29-1; CDR3: CSVEGIAGRYNEQFF
J: TRBJ2-1; V: TRBV24-1; CDR3: CATSVLDSEQFF
J: TRBJ2-1; V: TRBV12-3/TRBV12-4; CDR3: CASSGLAGVGEQFF
J: TRBJ1-2; V: TRBV5-1; CDR3: CASSLVGTGDYGYTF
J: TRBJ2-4; V: TRBV5-1; CDR3: CASSYSGGTIQYF
J: TRBJ2-5; V: TRBV14; CDR3: CASSSGLGAETQYF
J: TRBJ2-1; V: TRBV14; CDR3: CASSQVSMGLPSSYNEQFF
J: TRBJ1-1; V: TRBV20-1; CDR3: CSARGDVRVTEAFF
J: TRBJ2-6; V: TRBV12-3/TRBV12-4; CDR3: CASRQTGGRSGANVLTF